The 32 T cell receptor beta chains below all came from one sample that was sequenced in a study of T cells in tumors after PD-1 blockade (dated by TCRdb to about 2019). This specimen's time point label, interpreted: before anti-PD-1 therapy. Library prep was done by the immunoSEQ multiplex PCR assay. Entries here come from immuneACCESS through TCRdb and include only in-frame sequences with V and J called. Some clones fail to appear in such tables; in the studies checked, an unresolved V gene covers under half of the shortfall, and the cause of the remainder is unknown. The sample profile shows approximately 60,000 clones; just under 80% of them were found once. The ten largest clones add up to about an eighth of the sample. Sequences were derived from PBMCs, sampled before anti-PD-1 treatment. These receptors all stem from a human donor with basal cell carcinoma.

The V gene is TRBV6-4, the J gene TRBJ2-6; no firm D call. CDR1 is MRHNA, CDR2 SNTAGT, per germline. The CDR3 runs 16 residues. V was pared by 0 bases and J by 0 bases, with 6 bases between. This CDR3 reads CASSDSGSSGANVLTF. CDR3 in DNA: TGTGCCAGCAGTGACTCGGGGTCCTCTGGGGCCAACGTCCTGACTTTC.

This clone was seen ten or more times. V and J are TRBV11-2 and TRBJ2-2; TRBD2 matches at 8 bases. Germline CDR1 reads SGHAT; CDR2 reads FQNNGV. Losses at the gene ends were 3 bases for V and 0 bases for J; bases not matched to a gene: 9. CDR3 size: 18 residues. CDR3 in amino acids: CASSLRGLGGTNTGELFF. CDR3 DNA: TGTGCCAGCAGCTTGAGGGGACTAGGAGGCACGAACACCGGGGAGCTGTTTTTT.

CDR3 sequence reads: CASSLAPGLAGFPYEQYF. The CDR3 DNA sequence: TGTGCCAGCAGCTTAGCTCCGGGACTAGCGGGATTTCCCTACGAGCAGTACTTC. The chain employs TRBV7-2 and TRBJ2-7, with 13 bases that match TRBD2. The CDR3 has 18 amino acids. With V trimmed by 0 bases and J by 2 bases, 7 bases remained unmatched. Per the germline V gene, CDR1 is SGHTA and CDR2 is FQGNSA.

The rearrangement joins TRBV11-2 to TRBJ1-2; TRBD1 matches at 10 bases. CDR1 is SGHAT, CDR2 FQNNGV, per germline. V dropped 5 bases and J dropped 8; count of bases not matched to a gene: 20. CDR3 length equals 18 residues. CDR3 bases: TGTGCCAGCAGCGCACTCGGGACAGGGGCATGGGAACCTTCGGGCTACACCTTC. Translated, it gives CASSALGTGAWEPSGYTF.

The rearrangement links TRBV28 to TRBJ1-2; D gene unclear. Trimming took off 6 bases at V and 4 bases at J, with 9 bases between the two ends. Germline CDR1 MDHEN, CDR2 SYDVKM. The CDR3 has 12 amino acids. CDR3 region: CASRTAIYGYTF. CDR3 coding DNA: TGTGCCAGCAGGACCGCGATCTATGGCTACACCTTC.

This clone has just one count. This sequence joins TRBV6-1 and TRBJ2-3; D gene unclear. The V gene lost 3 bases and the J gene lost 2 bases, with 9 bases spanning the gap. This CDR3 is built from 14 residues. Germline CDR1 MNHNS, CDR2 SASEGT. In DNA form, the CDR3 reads TGTGCCAGCAGTGAGTGGGGATACACAGATACGCAGTATTTT. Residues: CASSEWGYTDTQYF.

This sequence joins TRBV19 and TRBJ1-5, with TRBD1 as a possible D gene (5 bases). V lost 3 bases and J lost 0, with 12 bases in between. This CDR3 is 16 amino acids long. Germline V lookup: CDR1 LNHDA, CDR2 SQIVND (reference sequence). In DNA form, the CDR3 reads TGTGCCAGTAGTATCGCAGGGACGAATAGCAATCAGCCCCAGCATTTT. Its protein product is CASSIAGTNSNQPQHF.

The CDR3 coding sequence is TGTGCCAGCTCACCACAGGTCGCAGAGACCCAGTACTTC. Amino acids: CASSPQVAETQYF. V is TRBV18 and J is TRBJ2-5, with D unclear. The CDR3 consists of 13 residues. V was cut by 1 base and J by 4 bases, with 7 bases left in between. Germline V lookup: CDR1 KGHSH, CDR2 LQKENI.

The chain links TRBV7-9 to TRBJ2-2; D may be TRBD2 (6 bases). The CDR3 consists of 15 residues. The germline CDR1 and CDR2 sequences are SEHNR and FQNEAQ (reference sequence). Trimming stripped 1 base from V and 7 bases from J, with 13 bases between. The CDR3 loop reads CASSLVGGTVGELFF. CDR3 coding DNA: TGTGCCAGCAGCTTAGTCGGAGGGACCGTCGGGGAGCTGTTTTTT.

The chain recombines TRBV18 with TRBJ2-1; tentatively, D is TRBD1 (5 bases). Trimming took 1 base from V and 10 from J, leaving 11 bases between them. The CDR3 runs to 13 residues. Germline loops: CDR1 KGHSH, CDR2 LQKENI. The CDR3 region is CASSPQGVSEQFF. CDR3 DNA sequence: TGTGCCAGCTCACCACAAGGGGTCAGCGAGCAGTTCTTC.

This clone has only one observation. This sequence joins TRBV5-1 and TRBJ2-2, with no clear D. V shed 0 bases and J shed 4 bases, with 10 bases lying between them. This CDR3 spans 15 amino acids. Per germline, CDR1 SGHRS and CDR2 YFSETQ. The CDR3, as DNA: TGCGCCAGCAGCTTGGGCCATTTGGGCACCGGGGAGCTGTTTTTT. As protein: CASSLGHLGTGELFF. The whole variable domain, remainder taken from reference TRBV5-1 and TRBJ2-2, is KAGVTQTPRYLIKTRGQQVTLSCSPISGHRSVSWYQQTPGQGLQFLFEYFSETQRNKGNFPGRFSGRQFSNSRSEMNVSTLELGDSALYLCASSLGHLGTGELFFGEGSRLTVL.

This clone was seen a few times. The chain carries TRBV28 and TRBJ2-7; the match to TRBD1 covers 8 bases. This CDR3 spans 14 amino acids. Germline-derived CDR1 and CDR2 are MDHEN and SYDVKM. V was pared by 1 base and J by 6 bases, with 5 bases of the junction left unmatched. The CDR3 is CASSLLGQDVEQYF. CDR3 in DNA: TGTGCCAGCAGTTTATTGGGACAGGACGTCGAGCAGTACTTC.

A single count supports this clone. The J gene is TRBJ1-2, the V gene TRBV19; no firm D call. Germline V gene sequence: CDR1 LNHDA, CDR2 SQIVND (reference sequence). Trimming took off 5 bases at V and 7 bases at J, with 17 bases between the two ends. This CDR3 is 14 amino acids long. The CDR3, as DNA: TGTGCCAGTAGTCCGGCAATTAATGTATTTGGCTACACCTTC. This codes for CASSPAINVFGYTF.

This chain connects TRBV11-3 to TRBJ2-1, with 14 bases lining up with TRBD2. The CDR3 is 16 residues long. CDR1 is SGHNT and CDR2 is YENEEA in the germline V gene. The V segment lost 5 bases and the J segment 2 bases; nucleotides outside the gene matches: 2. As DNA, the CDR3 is TGTGCCAGCAGCCAGGGACTAGCGGGGGCCTACAATGAGCAGTTCTTC. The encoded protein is CASSQGLAGAYNEQFF.

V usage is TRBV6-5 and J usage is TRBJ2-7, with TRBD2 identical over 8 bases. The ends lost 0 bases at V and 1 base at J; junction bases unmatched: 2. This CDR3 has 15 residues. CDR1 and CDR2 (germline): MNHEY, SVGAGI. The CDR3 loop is CASSYSGGGSYEQYF. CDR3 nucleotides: TGTGCCAGCAGTTACTCCGGGGGGGGGTCCTACGAGCAGTACTTC.

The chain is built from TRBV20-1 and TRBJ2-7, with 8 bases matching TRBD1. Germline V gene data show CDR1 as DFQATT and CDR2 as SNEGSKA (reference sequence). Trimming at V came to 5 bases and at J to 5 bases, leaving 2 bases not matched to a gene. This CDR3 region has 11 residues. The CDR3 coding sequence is TGCAGTGCTGACAGGGGCCACGAGCAGTACTTC. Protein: CSADRGHEQYF.

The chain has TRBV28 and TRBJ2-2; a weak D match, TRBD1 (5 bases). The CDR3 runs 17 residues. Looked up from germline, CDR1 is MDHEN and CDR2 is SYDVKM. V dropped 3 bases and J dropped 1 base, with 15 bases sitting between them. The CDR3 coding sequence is TGTGCCAGCAGTTTGCAGGGTTCGATAATGAACACCGGGGAGCTGTTTTTT. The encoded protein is CASSLQGSIMNTGELFF.

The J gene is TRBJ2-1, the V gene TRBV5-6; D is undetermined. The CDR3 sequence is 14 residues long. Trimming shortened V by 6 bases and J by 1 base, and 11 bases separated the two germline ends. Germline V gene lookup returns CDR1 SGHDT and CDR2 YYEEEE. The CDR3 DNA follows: TGTGCCAGCACGGATCAACCTTCCTACAATGAGCAGTTCTTC. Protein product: CASTDQPSYNEQFF.

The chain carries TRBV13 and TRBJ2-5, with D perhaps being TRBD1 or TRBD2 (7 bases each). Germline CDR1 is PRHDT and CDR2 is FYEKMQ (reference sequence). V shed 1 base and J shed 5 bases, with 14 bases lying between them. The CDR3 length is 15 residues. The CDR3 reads CASSLDRQGGETQYF. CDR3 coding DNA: TGTGCCAGCAGCTTAGACCGACAGGGAGGGGAGACCCAGTACTTC.

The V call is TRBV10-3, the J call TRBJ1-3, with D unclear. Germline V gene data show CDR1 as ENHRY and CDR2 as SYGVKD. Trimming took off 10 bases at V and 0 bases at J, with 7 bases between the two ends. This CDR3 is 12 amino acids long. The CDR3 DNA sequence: TGTGCCACTCGCGGCTCTGGAAACACCATATATTTT. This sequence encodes CATRGSGNTIYF.

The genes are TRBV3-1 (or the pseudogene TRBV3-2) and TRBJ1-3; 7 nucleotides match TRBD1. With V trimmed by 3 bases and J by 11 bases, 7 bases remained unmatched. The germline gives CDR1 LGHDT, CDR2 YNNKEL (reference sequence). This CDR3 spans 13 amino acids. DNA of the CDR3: TGTGCCAGCAGCCAGGGGAGGGGGCTCGCCATATATTTT. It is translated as CASSQGRGLAIYF.

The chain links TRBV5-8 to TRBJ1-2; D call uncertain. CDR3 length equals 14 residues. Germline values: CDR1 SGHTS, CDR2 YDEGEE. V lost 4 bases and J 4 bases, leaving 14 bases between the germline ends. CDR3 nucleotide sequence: TGTGCCAGCAGCCACCCAGACGAACTCTATGGCTACACCTTC. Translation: CASSHPDELYGYTF. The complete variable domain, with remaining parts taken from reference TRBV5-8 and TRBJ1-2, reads EAGVTQSPTHLIKTRGQQATLRCSPISGHTSVYWYQQALGLGLQFLLWYDEGEERNRGNFPPRFSGRQFPNYSSELNVNALELEDSALYLCASSHPDELYGYTFGSGTRLTVV.

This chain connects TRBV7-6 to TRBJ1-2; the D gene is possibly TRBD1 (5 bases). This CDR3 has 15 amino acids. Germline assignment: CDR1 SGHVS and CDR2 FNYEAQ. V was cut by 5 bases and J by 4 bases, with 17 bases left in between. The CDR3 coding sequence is TGTGCCAGCAGCCAGACTGGAGGGGCCCGCTATGGCTACACCTTC. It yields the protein CASSQTGGARYGYTF.

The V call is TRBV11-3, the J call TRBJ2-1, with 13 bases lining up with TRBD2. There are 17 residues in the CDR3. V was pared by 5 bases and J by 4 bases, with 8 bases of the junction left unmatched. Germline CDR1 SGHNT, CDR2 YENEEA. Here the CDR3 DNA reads TGTGCCAGCAGCCTTCGGACTAGCGGGGGATCATACAATGAGCAGTTCTTC. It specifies CASSLRTSGGSYNEQFF.

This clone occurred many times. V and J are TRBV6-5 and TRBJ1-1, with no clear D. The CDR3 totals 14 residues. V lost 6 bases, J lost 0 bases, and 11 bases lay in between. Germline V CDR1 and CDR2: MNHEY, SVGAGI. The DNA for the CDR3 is TGTGCCAGCAGCAACTCCAGGATGAACACTGAAGCTTTCTTT. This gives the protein CASSNSRMNTEAFF.

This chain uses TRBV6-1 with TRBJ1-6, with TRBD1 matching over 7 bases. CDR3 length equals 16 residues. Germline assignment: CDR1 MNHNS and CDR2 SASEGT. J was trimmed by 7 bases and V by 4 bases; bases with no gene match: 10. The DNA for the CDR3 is TGTGCCAGCAGTGCCGGGACAGTTGCTTGGAATTCACCCCTCCACTTT. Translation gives CASSAGTVAWNSPLHF.

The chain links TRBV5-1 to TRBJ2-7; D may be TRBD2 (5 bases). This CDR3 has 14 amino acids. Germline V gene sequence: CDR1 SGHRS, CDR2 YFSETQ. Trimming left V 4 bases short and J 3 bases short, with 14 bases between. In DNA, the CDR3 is TGCGCCAGCAGCCCTAGAGGGTCGGACTACGAGCAGTACTTC. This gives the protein CASSPRGSDYEQYF. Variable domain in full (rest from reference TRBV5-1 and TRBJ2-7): KAGVTQTPRYLIKTRGQQVTLSCSPISGHRSVSWYQQTPGQGLQFLFEYFSETQRNKGNFPGRFSGRQFSNSRSEMNVSTLELGDSALYLCASSPRGSDYEQYFGPGTRLTVT.

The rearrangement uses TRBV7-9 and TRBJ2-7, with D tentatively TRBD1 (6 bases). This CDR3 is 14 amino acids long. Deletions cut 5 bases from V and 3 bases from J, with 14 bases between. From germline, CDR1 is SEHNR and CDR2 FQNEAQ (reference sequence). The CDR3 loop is CASSGGVGSYEQYF. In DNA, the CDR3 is TGTGCCAGCAGCGGGGGCGTGGGGAGCTACGAGCAGTACTTC.

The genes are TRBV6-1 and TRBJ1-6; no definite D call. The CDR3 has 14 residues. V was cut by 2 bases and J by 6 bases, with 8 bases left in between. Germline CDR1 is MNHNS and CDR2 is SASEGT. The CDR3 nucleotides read TGTGCCAGCAGTGAAAGACAAGCTAATTCACCCCTCCACTTT. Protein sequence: CASSERQANSPLHF.

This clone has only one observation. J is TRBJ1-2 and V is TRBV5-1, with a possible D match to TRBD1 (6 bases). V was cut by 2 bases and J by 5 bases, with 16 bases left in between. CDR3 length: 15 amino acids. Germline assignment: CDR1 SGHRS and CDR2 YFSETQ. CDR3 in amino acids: CASSLSPGEGYGYTF. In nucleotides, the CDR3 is TGCGCCAGCAGCTTAAGCCCAGGGGAAGGTTATGGCTACACCTTC.

This chain's CDR3 is CASSQDNRGRVANTEAFF. In DNA form, the CDR3 reads TGTGCCAGCAGCCAAGATAACAGGGGGCGAGTGGCGAACACTGAAGCTTTCTTT. The chain combines TRBV4-2 with TRBJ1-1; 9 nucleotides match TRBD1. CDR1 and CDR2 (germline): LGHNA, YNFKEQ. V was pared by 0 bases and J by 1 base, with 9 bases of the junction left unmatched. The CDR3 spans 18 residues.

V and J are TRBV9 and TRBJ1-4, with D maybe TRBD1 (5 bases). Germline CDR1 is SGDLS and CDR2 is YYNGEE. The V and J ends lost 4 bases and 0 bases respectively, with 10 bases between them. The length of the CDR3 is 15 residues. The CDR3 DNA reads TGTGCCAGCAGCCCCCCAGGGCCAACTAATGAAAAACTGTTTTTT. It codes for CASSPPGPTNEKLFF.